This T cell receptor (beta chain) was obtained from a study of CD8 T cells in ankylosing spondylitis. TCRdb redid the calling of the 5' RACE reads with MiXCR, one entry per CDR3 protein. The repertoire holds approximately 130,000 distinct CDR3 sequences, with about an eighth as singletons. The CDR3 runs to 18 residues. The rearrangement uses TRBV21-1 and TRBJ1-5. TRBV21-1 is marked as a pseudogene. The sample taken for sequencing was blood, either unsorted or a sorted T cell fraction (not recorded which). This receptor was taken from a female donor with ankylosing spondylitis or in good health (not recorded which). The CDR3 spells CASSKAHVFGPSNQPQHF. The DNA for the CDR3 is TGTGCCAGCAGCAAAGCTCACGTATTTGGGCCTAGCAATCAGCCCCAGCATTTT.